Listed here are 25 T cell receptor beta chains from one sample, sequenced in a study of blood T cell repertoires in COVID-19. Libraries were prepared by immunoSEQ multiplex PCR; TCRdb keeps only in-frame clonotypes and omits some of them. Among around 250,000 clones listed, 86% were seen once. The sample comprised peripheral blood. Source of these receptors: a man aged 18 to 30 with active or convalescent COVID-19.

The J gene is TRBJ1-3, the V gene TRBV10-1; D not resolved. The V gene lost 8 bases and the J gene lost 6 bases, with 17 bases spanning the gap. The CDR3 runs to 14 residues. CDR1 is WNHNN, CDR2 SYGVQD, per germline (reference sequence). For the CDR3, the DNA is TGCGCCAGCCCGGAGGAGCAGGCCGAAAACACCATATATTTT. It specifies CASPEEQAENTIYF.

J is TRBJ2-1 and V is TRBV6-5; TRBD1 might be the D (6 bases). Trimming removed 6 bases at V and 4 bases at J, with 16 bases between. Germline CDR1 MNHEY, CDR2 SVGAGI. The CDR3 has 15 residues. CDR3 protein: CASSPSGQPYNEQFF. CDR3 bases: TGTGCCAGCAGCCCATCCGGACAGCCGTACAATGAGCAGTTCTTC.

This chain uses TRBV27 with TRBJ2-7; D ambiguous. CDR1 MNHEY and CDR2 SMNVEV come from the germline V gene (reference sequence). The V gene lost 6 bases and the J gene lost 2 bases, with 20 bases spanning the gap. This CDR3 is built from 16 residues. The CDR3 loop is CASRPEATLAPYEQYF. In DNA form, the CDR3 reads TGTGCCAGCAGGCCCGAGGCGACCTTGGCCCCCTACGAGCAGTACTTC.

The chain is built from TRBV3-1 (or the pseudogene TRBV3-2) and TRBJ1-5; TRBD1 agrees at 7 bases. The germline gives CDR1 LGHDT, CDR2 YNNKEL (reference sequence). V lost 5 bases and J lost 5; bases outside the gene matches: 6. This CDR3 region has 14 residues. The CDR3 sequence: CASSDGDSDQPQHF. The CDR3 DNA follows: TGTGCCAGCAGCGACGGGGACAGCGATCAGCCCCAGCATTTT.

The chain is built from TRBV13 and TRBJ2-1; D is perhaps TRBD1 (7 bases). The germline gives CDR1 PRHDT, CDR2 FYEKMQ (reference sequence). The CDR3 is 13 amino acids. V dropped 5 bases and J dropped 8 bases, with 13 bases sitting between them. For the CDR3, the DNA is TGTGCCAGCAGCGCAGACAGGGACTATGAGCAGTTCTTC. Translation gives CASSADRDYEQFF.

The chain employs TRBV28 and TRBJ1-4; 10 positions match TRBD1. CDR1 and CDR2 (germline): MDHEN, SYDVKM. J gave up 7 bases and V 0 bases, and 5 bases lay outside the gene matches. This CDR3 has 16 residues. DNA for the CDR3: TGTGCCAGCAGTTTATGGTCCGGGACAGGGGTTGAAAAACTGTTTTTT. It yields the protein CASSLWSGTGVEKLFF.

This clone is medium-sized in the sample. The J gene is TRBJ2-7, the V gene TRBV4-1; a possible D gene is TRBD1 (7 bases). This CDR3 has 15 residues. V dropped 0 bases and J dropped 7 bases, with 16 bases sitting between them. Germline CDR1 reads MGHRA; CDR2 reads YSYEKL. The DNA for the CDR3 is TGCGCCAGCAGCCAAGACGGCAGGGGGGTAGAGGAGCAGTACTTC. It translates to CASSQDGRGVEEQYF.

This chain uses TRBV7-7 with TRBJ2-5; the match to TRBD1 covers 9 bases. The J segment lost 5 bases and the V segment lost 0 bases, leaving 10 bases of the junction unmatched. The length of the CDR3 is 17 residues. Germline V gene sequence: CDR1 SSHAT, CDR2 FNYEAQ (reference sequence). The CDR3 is CASSLAAGTGRGETQYF. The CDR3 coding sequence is TGTGCCAGCAGCTTAGCGGCGGGGACAGGGAGAGGGGAGACCCAGTACTTC.

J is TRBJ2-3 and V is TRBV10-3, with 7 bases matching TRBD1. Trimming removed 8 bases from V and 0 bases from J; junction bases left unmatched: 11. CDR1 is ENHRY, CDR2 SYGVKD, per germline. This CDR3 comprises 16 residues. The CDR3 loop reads CAISSNRGLSTDTQYF. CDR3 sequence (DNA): TGTGCCATCTCCTCCAACAGGGGCCTTAGCACAGATACGCAGTATTTT.

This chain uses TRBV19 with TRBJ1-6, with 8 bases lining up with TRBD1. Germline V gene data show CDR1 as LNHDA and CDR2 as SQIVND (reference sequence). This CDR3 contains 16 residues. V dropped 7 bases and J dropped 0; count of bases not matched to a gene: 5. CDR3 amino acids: CASTQGASSYNSPLHF. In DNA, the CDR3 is TGTGCCAGTACCCAGGGGGCGTCCTCCTATAATTCACCCCTCCACTTT.

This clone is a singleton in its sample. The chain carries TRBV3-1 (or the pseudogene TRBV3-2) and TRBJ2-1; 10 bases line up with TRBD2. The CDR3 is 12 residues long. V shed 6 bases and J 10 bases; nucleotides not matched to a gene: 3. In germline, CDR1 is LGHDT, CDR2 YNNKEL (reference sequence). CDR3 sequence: CASRLLAGEQFF. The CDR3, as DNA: TGTGCCAGCAGGCTACTAGCGGGGGAGCAGTTCTTC.

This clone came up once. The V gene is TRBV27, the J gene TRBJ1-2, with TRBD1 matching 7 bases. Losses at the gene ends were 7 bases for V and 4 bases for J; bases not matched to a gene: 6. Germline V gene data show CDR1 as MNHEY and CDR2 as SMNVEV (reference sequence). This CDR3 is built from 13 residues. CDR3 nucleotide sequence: TGTGCCAGCAAAAGGGGACAGTCCTATGGCTACACCTTC. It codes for CASKRGQSYGYTF.

The CDR3 bases are TGTGCCAGCAGCACTAGAGGGACTAGCGGGGCAGGGGAGCTGTTTTTT. This gives the protein CASSTRGTSGAGELFF. The chain has TRBV9 and TRBJ2-2, with TRBD2 matching over 13 bases. Germline loops: CDR1 SGDLS, CDR2 YYNGEE. V lost 4 bases, J lost 8 bases, and 8 bases stayed unmatched. CDR3 length: 16 residues.

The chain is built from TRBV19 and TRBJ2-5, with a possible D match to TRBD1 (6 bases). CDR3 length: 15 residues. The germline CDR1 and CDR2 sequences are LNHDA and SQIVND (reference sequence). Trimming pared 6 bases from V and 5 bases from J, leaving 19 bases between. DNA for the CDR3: TGTGCCAGTAGGAGTACGGGCAGGGGTGGGGAGACCCAGTACTTC. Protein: CASRSTGRGGETQYF.

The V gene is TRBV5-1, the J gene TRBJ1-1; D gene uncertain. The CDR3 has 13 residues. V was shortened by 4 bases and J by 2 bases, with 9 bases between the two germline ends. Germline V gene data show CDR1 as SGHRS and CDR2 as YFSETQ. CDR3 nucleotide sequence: TGCGCCAGCAGCGCGCAACGAAACACTGAAGCTTTCTTT. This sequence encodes CASSAQRNTEAFF. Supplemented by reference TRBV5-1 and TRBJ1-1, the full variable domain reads KAGVTQTPRYLIKTRGQQVTLSCSPISGHRSVSWYQQTPGQGLQFLFEYFSETQRNKGNFPGRFSGRQFSNSRSEMNVSTLELGDSALYLCASSAQRNTEAFFGQGTRLTVV.

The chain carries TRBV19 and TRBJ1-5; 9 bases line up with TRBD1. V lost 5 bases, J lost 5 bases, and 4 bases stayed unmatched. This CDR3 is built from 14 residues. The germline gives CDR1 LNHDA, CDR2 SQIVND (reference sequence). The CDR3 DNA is TGTGCCAGTAGTCCGGGGACAGGGTATCAGCCCCAGCATTTT. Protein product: CASSPGTGYQPQHF.

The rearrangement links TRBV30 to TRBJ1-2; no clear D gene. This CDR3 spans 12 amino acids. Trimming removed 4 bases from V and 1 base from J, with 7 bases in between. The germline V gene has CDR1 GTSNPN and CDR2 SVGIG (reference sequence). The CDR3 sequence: CAWTSFNYGYTF. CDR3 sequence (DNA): TGTGCCTGGACCTCCTTTAACTATGGCTACACCTTC.

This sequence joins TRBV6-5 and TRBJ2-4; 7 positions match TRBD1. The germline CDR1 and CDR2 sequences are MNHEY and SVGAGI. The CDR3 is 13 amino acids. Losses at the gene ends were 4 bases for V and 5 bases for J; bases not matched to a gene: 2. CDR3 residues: CASSSTGENIQYF. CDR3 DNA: TGTGCCAGCAGTTCCACAGGGGAAAACATTCAGTACTTC.

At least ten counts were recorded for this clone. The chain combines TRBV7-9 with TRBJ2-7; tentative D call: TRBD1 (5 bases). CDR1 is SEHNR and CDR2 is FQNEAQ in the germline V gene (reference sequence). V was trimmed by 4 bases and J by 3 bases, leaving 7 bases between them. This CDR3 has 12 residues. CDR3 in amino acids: CASSSQVYEQYF. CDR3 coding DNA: TGTGCCAGCAGCTCACAGGTCTACGAGCAGTACTTC.

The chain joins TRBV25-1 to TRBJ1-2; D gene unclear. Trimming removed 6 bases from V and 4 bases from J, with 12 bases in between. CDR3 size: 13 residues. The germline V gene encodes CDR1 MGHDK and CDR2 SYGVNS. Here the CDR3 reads CASSQGSVYGYTF. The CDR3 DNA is TGTGCCAGCAGCCAAGGCAGCGTCTATGGCTACACCTTC.

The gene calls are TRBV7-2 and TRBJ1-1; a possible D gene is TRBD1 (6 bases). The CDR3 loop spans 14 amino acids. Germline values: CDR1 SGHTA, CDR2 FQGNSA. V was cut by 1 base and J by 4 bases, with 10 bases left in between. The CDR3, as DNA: TGTGCCAGCAGCTTAGGAGGGGGTAGCACTGAAGCTTTCTTT. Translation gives CASSLGGGSTEAFF.

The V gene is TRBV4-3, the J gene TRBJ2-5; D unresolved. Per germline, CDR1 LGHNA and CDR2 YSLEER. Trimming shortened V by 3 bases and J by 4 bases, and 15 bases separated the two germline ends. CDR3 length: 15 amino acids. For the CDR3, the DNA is TGCGCCAGCAGCCAGTGGTATGGGCTCGGAGAGACCCAGTACTTC. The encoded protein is CASSQWYGLGETQYF.

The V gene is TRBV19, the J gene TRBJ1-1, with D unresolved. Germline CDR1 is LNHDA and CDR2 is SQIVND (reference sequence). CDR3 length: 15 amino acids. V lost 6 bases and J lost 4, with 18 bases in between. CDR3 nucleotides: TGTGCCAGTAGCTCCCCACAGAGCGGCAGCACTGAAGCTTTCTTT. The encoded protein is CASSSPQSGSTEAFF.

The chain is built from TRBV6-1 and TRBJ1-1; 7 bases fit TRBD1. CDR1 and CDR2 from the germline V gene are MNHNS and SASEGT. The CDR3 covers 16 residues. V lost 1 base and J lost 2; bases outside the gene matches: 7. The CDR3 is CASSEEGQGVNTEAFF. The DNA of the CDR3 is TGTGCCAGCAGTGAAGAGGGGCAGGGGGTTAACACTGAAGCTTTCTTT.

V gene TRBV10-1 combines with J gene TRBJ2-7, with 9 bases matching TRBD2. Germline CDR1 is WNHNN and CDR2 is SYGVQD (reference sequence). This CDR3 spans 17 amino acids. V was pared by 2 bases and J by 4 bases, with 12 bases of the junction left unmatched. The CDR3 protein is CASSEGKAGGRLYEQYF. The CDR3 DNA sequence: TGCGCCAGCAGTGAGGGAAAAGCGGGGGGCCGACTATACGAGCAGTACTTC.